A single sample is the source of the 23 T cell receptor beta chains below, sequenced in a study of T-cell memory formation after mild COVID-19. Each CDR3 protein is one row after TCRdb ran MiXCR on the 5' RACE reads. Of about 290,000 distinct CDR3 sequences in the sample, approximately 15% were seen once. Sample: PBMCs or a T cell subset sorted from them (not recorded which). These receptors came from a young man who had mild COVID-19 (a few samples of this study predate the infection). Cell type and time point are not known.

This clonotype was seen a few times. This rearrangement joins TRBV6-2 or TRBV6-3 to TRBJ1-1, with D hard to call. Looked up from germline, CDR1 is MNHEY and CDR2 is SVGEGT. The CDR3 consists of 13 residues. Deletions cut 4 bases from V and 6 bases from J, with 12 bases between. The CDR3 sequence: CASSFTRWAEAFF. CDR3 nucleotide sequence: TGTGCCAGCAGTTTTACCCGATGGGCTGAAGCTTTCTTT.

The DNA for the CDR3 is TGTGCCACCGGACAGTTCCAAGAGACCCAGTACTTC. Its protein is CATGQFQETQYF. This rearrangement joins TRBV28 to TRBJ2-5; the D gene is possibly TRBD1 (6 bases). Germline V gene sequence: CDR1 MDHEN, CDR2 SYDVKM. CDR3 size: 12 residues. V shed 10 bases and J shed 1 base, with 10 bases lying between them.

This clonotype was recorded a few times. The chain uses TRBV27 and TRBJ2-7; 8 bases fit TRBD2. Trimming took 5 bases from V and 6 from J; bases not matched to a gene: 12. The germline gives CDR1 MNHEY, CDR2 SMNVEV (reference sequence). The CDR3 sequence is 15 residues long. CDR3 in amino acids: CASSVRGGVVFEQYF. The CDR3 DNA is TGTGCCAGCAGTGTTCGGGGGGGCGTGGTATTCGAGCAGTACTTC.

The table lists this clonotype with a few counts. This CDR3 is CASSGNLGTGSAYEQYF. The CDR3 nucleotides are TGTGCCAGCAGTGGGAACCTGGGGACAGGGTCCGCCTACGAGCAGTACTTC. The chain carries TRBV25-1 and TRBJ2-7; TRBD1 agrees at 9 bases. This CDR3 contains 17 residues. Germline V lookup: CDR1 MGHDK, CDR2 SYGVNS. J lost 2 bases, V lost 4 bases, and 12 bases had no gene match.

The chain joins TRBV5-1 to TRBJ2-5, with 13 bases lining up with TRBD2. The germline gives CDR1 SGHRS, CDR2 YFSETQ. This CDR3 has 15 residues. With V trimmed by 2 bases and J by 5 bases, 3 bases remained unmatched. The CDR3 loop is CASSFGTSGEETQYF. The CDR3 region has the DNA TGCGCCAGCAGCTTCGGGACTAGCGGGGAGGAGACCCAGTACTTC.

Only a few counts were recorded for this clonotype. This chain uses TRBV19 with TRBJ1-4; TRBD1 matches 10 bases. The CDR3 loop spans 14 amino acids. After removal of 4 bases from V and 7 bases from J, the junction contained 3 bases not matched to a gene. Germline V CDR1 and CDR2: LNHDA, SQIVND (reference sequence). For the CDR3, the DNA is TGTGCCAGTAGTACGACAGGGGGCGGTGAAAAACTGTTTTTT. This gives the protein CASSTTGGGEKLFF.

The J gene is TRBJ2-7, the V gene TRBV12-3 or TRBV12-4; the D call may be TRBD1 or TRBD2 (5 bases each). V was cut by 1 base and J by 5 bases, with 15 bases left in between. This CDR3 has 15 amino acids. CDR3 DNA: TGTGCCAGCAGTTTAGGACTGGGACCTCGGGACGAGCAGTACTTC. It encodes CASSLGLGPRDEQYF.

This clonotype was counted ten times or more. The chain joins TRBV20-1 to TRBJ1-2; D is possibly TRBD1 (6 bases). Germline CDR1 is DFQATT and CDR2 is SNEGSKA (reference sequence). This CDR3 comprises 11 residues. V lost 7 bases to trimming and J lost 5 bases, with 11 bases between them. The CDR3 nucleotides read TGCAGTGAGGGACATCTTTATGGCTACACCTTC. Its translation: CSEGHLYGYTF.

The table lists this clonotype with a few counts. The V and J genes are TRBV7-8 and TRBJ2-1; no clear D gene. Trimming cost V 7 bases and J 6 bases, with 16 bases left between them. The CDR3 is 14 amino acids. Per the germline V gene, CDR1 is SGHVS and CDR2 is FQNEAQ. The CDR3 DNA is TGTGCCAGCACCGGCCGGGCCCCGGTCAATGAGCAGTTCTTC. It translates to CASTGRAPVNEQFF.

CDR3 DNA: TGTGCCAGCAGCTCGTGGGGGGCTAGCGGGTACAATGAGCAGTTCTTC. It encodes CASSSWGASGYNEQFF. The J gene is TRBJ2-1, the V gene TRBV7-3; 8 positions agree with TRBD2. The CDR3 consists of 16 residues. Germline CDR1 reads SGHTA; CDR2 reads FQGTGA. V dropped 4 bases and J dropped 4; count of bases not matched to a gene: 9.

This clonotype came up a few times. V and J are TRBV18 and TRBJ1-2; D unresolved. Germline CDR1 and CDR2: KGHSH and LQKENI. The CDR3 has 13 residues. Deletions cut 0 bases from V and 0 bases from J, with 2 bases between. The CDR3 loop reads CASSPPANYGYTF. DNA for the CDR3: TGTGCCAGCTCACCACCGGCTAACTATGGCTACACCTTC.

Ten or more counts support this clonotype. The V call is TRBV25-1, the J call TRBJ1-2; the D is unclear. The CDR3 sequence is 11 residues long. Looked up from germline, CDR1 is MGHDK and CDR2 is SYGVNS. V lost 8 bases and J lost 7, with 11 bases in between. CDR3 sequence: CASAAAFGYTF. The CDR3 DNA reads as TGTGCCAGCGCTGCCGCTTTTGGCTACACCTTC.

The chain's CDR3 is CASSPEVHGANVLTF. DNA for the CDR3: TGTGCCAGCTCACCTGAGGTTCATGGGGCCAACGTCCTGACTTTC. The chain links TRBV18 to TRBJ2-6; D is uncertain. The CDR3 spans 15 residues. Per the germline V gene, CDR1 is KGHSH and CDR2 is LQKENI. The V gene lost 3 bases and the J gene lost 3 bases, with 9 bases spanning the gap.

This clonotype has more than one count but fewer than ten. This chain joins TRBV6-5 and TRBJ1-2; D is unclear. V was shortened by 0 bases and J by 8 bases, with 16 bases between the two germline ends. Germline V gene lookup returns CDR1 MNHEY and CDR2 SVGAGI. The CDR3 extends over 15 amino acids. As DNA, the CDR3 is TGTGCCAGCAGTTACTCCCGGATCCTCCCTAGGGGCTACACCTTC. Translation: CASSYSRILPRGYTF.

In this sample, this clonotype turned up a few times. The chain combines TRBV5-1 with TRBJ2-3, with 7 bases fitting TRBD2. Germline V gene sequence: CDR1 SGHRS, CDR2 YFSETQ. The ends lost 8 bases at V and 0 bases at J; junction bases unmatched: 12. This CDR3 is 16 amino acids long. The CDR3 loop is CARPTLGGKSTDTQYF. The CDR3 DNA is TGCGCCAGACCCACCCTGGGGGGGAAGAGCACAGATACGCAGTATTTT.

This clonotype was detected only a few times. The genes are TRBV9 and TRBJ2-7; D is unresolved. The CDR3 length is 14 residues. Trimming stripped 3 bases from V and 0 bases from J, with 10 bases between. Germline V CDR1 and CDR2: SGDLS, YYNGEE. The CDR3 sequence: CASSASASSYEQYF. For the CDR3, the DNA is TGTGCCAGCAGCGCTTCAGCGAGCTCCTACGAGCAGTACTTC.

This chain joins TRBV4-1 and TRBJ2-1; no reliable D call. The germline CDR1 and CDR2 sequences are MGHRA and YSYEKL. Trimming stripped 2 bases from V and 8 bases from J, with 4 bases between. This CDR3 comprises 11 residues. CDR3 in amino acids: CASSQPDEQFF. For the CDR3, the DNA is TGCGCCAGCAGCCAACCGGATGAGCAGTTCTTC.

This sequence joins TRBV7-3 and TRBJ2-3, with 9 bases lining up with TRBD2. Germline CDR1 and CDR2: SGHTA and FQGTGA. V dropped 3 bases and J dropped 4; count of bases not matched to a gene: 5. This CDR3 contains 15 residues. The CDR3 spells CASSLTAGGSDTQYF. The CDR3 nucleotides read TGTGCCAGCAGCTTGACAGCGGGGGGATCAGATACGCAGTATTTT. Using reference TRBV7-3 and TRBJ2-3 for the parts outside the CDR3, the full variable domain is GAGVSQTPSNKVTEKGKYVELRCDPISGHTALYWYRQSLGQGPEFLIYFQGTGAADDSGLPNDRFFAVRPEGSVSTLKIQRTERGDSAVYLCASSLTAGGSDTQYFGPGTRLTVL.

The table lists this clonotype with a few counts. The chain recombines TRBV27 with TRBJ1-6; the match to TRBD1 covers 11 bases. This CDR3 contains 18 residues. Losses at the gene ends were 5 bases for V and 7 bases for J; bases not matched to a gene: 13. CDR1 is MNHEY, CDR2 SMNVEV, per germline (reference sequence). The CDR3 loop is CASSQRWTGGTVNSPLHF. The CDR3 DNA is TGTGCCAGCAGTCAGCGATGGACAGGGGGCACGGTAAATTCACCCCTCCACTTT.

This clonotype was detected only a few times. The rearrangement links TRBV9 to TRBJ1-2; D is uncertain. Trimming took 3 bases from V and 4 from J, leaving 7 bases between them. The CDR3 loop spans 12 amino acids. Germline V gene data show CDR1 as SGDLS and CDR2 as YYNGEE. The CDR3 protein is CASSAAPYGYTF. The CDR3 DNA reads TGTGCCAGCAGCGCGGCCCCCTATGGCTACACCTTC.

In nucleotides, the CDR3 is TGTGCCACCGGCGATCCTAGTGGCACAGATACGCAGTATTTT. This codes for CATGDPSGTDTQYF. This sequence joins TRBV24-1 and TRBJ2-3; D is undetermined. This CDR3 region has 14 residues. CDR1 and CDR2 from the germline V gene are KGHDR and SFDVKD. Trimming removed 9 bases at V and 1 base at J, with 13 bases between.

This clonotype was counted between two and nine times. J is TRBJ2-7 and V is TRBV5-1; tentative D call: TRBD2 (6 bases). V was clipped by 1 base and J by 6 bases, with 20 bases between them. CDR3 length: 16 residues. CDR1 and CDR2 (germline): SGHRS, YFSETQ. CDR3 nucleotide sequence: TGCGCCAGCAGCTTGCAAGGAGGGATGAGGACTTCCGAGCAGTACTTC. It codes for CASSLQGGMRTSEQYF. The full variable domain, in which reference TRBV5-1 and TRBJ2-7 provide the parts outside the CDR3, is KAGVTQTPRYLIKTRGQQVTLSCSPISGHRSVSWYQQTPGQGLQFLFEYFSETQRNKGNFPGRFSGRQFSNSRSEMNVSTLELGDSALYLCASSLQGGMRTSEQYFGPGTRLTVT.

There are a few counts of this clonotype. The rearrangement uses TRBV18 and TRBJ2-5, with D maybe TRBD2 (6 bases). V lost 2 bases and J 5 bases, leaving 12 bases between the germline ends. CDR3 length: 14 amino acids. From germline, CDR1 is KGHSH and CDR2 LQKENI. In DNA form, the CDR3 reads TGTGCCAGCTCACCAGCCGCGGGGTTGGAGACCCAGTACTTC. Translated: CASSPAAGLETQYF.